This TCR beta chain was documented in a study of vaccination effects on CD4 cells after COVID-19. Measured with immunoSEQ multiplex PCR; TCRdb has only the in-frame clones, and not every one. The sample records about 66,000 clones, 55% to 75% being singletons. CD4+ T cell isolation took place after approximately 11 days of culture. On this clone: As yet, its antigen is unknown.

The germline gives CDR1 LGHDT, CDR2 YNNKEL (reference sequence). The CDR3 runs to 16 residues. V was shortened by 6 bases and J by 0 bases, with 15 bases between the two germline ends. This clonotype originated in a human donor who had a prior SARS-CoV-2 infection. The V gene is TRBV3-1 (or the pseudogene TRBV3-2), the J gene TRBJ2-1; unclear D gene. The sequences come from CD4+ T cells from PBMCs cultured without peptide, collected before COVID-19 vaccination. CDR3 loop: CASRPGPVSSYNEQFF. CDR3 sequence (DNA): TGTGCCAGCAGACCCGGACCGGTTAGCTCCTACAATGAGCAGTTCTTC.